Each of the 24 T cell receptor beta chains below was sequenced from the same sample in a study of tumor and adjacent non-tumor tissue in lung cancer. A modified ARM-PCR protocol with three rounds of nested PCR amplified TCRbeta. TCRdb re-derived calls from the multiplex PCR reads in MiXCR, one entry per CDR3 protein. The sample lists some 68,000 distinct CDR3 sequences; more than 65% were seen once. RNA was extracted from bulk tissue without any cell sorting. This non-tumor lung sample came from over 3 cm beyond the tumor edge. The sample taken for sequencing was distant non-tumor lung tissue. The receptors come from a man aged 60 to 69 with non-small cell lung cancer.

This clonotype was observed a single time. At one end, the junction sequence differs from germline, possibly due to a read error. The chain employs TRBV6-1 and TRBJ1-4; the D is unclear. The CDR3 spans 13 residues. CDR1 is MNHNS and CDR2 is SASEGT in the germline V gene. CDR3 DNA sequence: TGCGCCACCCCCGAACTCGAGGGTGGAAAACTGTTTTTT. This gives the protein CATPELEGGKLFF.

As to this clonotype: Mismatch with germline at one junction end may stem from a read error. CDR3 loop: CYATLAGGPETGELLF. CDR3 sequence (DNA): TGCTATGCTACTTTAGCGGGAGGGCCGGAGACCGGGGAGCTGCTTTTT. This chain joins TRBV20-1 and TRBJ2-2; TRBD2 matches 11 bases. The CDR3 consists of 16 residues. Germline V gene sequence: CDR1 DFQATT, CDR2 SNEGSKA (reference sequence).

This clonotype was detected many times. V usage is TRBV29-1 and J usage is TRBJ2-5, with D perhaps TRBD1 (5 bases). The CDR3 sequence is 13 residues long. Trimming left V 5 bases short and J 5 bases short, with 15 bases between. Germline CDR1 SQVTM, CDR2 ANQGSEA. In DNA, the CDR3 is TGCAGCGTTACAGACAGTCCGTCTGAGACCCAGTACTTC. Translating it yields CSVTDSPSETQYF.

The chain has TRBV28 and TRBJ2-1; D unclear. Germline loops: CDR1 MDHEN, CDR2 SYDVKM. The CDR3 loop spans 12 amino acids. V shed 5 bases and J shed 16 bases, with 18 bases lying between them. This chain's CDR3 is CASSQRHNEYFF. The CDR3 DNA reads as TGTGCCAGCAGTCAACGCCACAATGAGTACTTCTTC.

Of note for this clonotype: Germline and junction disagree at one end, which may indicate a read error. The rearrangement uses TRBV4-1 and TRBJ1-2, with D uncertain. The CDR3 loop spans 13 amino acids. Germline loops: CDR1 MGHRA, CDR2 YSYEKL. The chain's CDR3 is CASGQGNYYGYTF. In DNA, the CDR3 is TGCGCCAGCGGCCAAGGTAACTACTATGGCTACACCTTC.

This clonotype was detected a few times. The missing conserved phenylalanine or tryptophan at the end of this CDR3 makes a read error likely. The DNA is left out, because the CDR3 cannot be placed on it with certainty; the CDR3 is given as TCRdb lists it. The genes are TRBV11-2 and TRBJ2-1. Counting both end residues, the CDR3 totals 11 amino acids. The germline V gene encodes CDR1 SGHAT and CDR2 FQNNGV. Here the CDR3 reads CASSSLNEQFL.

Concerning this clonotype: One end of the junction fails to match germline, which may point to a read error. The chain couples TRBV12-3 or TRBV12-4 to TRBJ2-2; TRBD2 matches 11 bases. The CDR3 is 14 amino acids. In DNA, the CDR3 is TGTTCCAGCACCCTAGCGGGAGGCACCGGGGAGCTGTTTTTC. Its translation is CSSTLAGGTGELFF.

A note on this clonotype: A much larger clone lies a single base off, so this may be a read error. The V and J genes are TRBV28 and TRBJ1-2, with D possibly being TRBD1 (5 bases). Trimming took off 6 bases at V and 4 bases at J, with 24 bases between the two ends. CDR3 size: 17 residues. Germline CDR1 reads MDHEN; CDR2 reads SYDVKM. In DNA form, the CDR3 reads TGTGCCAGCAGAGTAGCCTCTGGGGCAGGGCGAGGCTATGGCTACACCTTC. Translation: CASRVASGAGRGYGYTF.

The chain couples TRBV29-1 to TRBJ1-1; D uncertain. The CDR3 consists of 10 residues. Germline CDR1 and CDR2: SQVTM and ANQGSEA. Trimming pared 7 bases from V and 10 bases from J, leaving 13 bases between. CDR3 sequence (DNA): TGCAGCGATGGGAAAGGGCCAGCTTTCTTT. Encoded protein: CSDGKGPAFF.

With respect to this clonotype: As the CDR3 is not closed by the conserved phenylalanine or tryptophan, this likely results from a read error. The V and J genes are TRBV4-2 and TRBJ2-1; no reliable D call. The CDR3 extends over 16 amino acids. Germline values: CDR1 LGHNA, CDR2 YNFKEQ. The CDR3 here is CASSQAWLDGYNEQFL. CDR3 in DNA: TGTGCCAGTAGCCAAGCTTGGCTAGATGGCTACAATGAGCAGTTCCTC.

Regarding this clonotype: Since no conserved phenylalanine or tryptophan closes the CDR3, a read error is the likely cause. The chain uses TRBV12-5 and TRBJ2-5, with D uncertain. Per germline, CDR1 LGHNT and CDR2 FRNRAP. The CDR3 consists of 13 residues. The CDR3 nucleotides read TGTGCCAGTGGGGTGGCTGGCTCAGAGACCCAGTACATC. As protein: CASGVAGSETQYI.

Worth noting for this clonotype: A much larger clone lies one base from this, so it may be a read error. The chain has TRBV20-1 and TRBJ2-6; possibly TRBD1 for D (5 bases). The length of the CDR3 is 12 residues. The germline CDR1 and CDR2 sequences are DFQATT and SNEGSKA (reference sequence). CDR3 sequence: CSATAGANILTF. CDR3 nucleotide sequence: TGCAGTGCTACGGCTGGGGCCAACATCCTGACTTTC.

Turning to this clonotype: Relative to the germline gene, one junction end is altered; a read error may explain this. The V and J genes are TRBV6-1 and TRBJ1-3, with no clear D. CDR3 length: 14 residues. Germline V gene lookup returns CDR1 MNHNS and CDR2 SASEGT. CDR3 protein: CASVLHGCGKTIYF. DNA of the CDR3: TGTGCCAGCGTCCTGCACGGATGTGGAAAGACCATATATTTT.

In regard to this clonotype: One junction end disagrees with the germline gene, perhaps due to a read error. The CDR3: CSASSGDWDYNEQLF. DNA for the CDR3: TGCAGTGCTAGTAGTGGGGATTGGGACTACAATGAGCAGCTCTTC. The V call is TRBV20-1, the J call TRBJ2-1, with 7 bases fitting TRBD2. This CDR3 is built from 15 residues. Germline-derived CDR1 and CDR2 are DFQATT and SNEGSKA (reference sequence).

Comment on this clonotype: An end of the junction differs from the germline gene, which may be a read error. The chain has TRBV5-1 and TRBJ1-1; D unclear. The CDR3 is 15 residues long. From germline, CDR1 is SGHRS and CDR2 YFSETQ. The CDR3, as DNA: TGCGCCAGCAGCTTGGCCGCAGGAGAATGGACTGAAACTCTCTTT. It yields the protein CASSLAAGEWTETLF.

With respect to this clonotype: It is likely a read error, because the conserved phenylalanine at the end of the CDR3 is missing. This chain links TRBV6-1 with TRBJ1-4; D is uncertain. The CDR3 is 13 amino acids. The V gene's germline CDR1 is MNHNS and CDR2 SASEGT. This CDR3 reads CASSDPTNEKLFY. The DNA for the CDR3 is TGCGCCAGCAGTGATCCAACTAATGAAAAACTGTTTTAT.

This clonotype was observed once. This likely comes from a read error, as the CDR3 has no conserved phenylalanine or tryptophan at its end. J is TRBJ1-2 and V is TRBV6-1; perhaps TRBD1 as D (5 bases). From germline, CDR1 is MNHNS and CDR2 SASEGT. The CDR3 covers 15 residues. V was pared by 4 bases and J by 4 bases, with 16 bases between. The DNA of the CDR3 is TGTGCCAGCAGTGTCGTAGCAGGGAGAGCCTATGGCTACACCTTA. Its protein is CASSVVAGRAYGYTL.

The chain combines TRBV5-4 with TRBJ2-7; 14 positions match TRBD2. Germline loops: CDR1 SGHNT, CDR2 YYREEE (reference sequence). CDR3 length: 15 residues. V was clipped by 4 bases and J by 7 bases; unmatched bases: 7. This CDR3 is CASSRRLAGGSEQYF. For the CDR3, the DNA is TGTGCCAGCAGCCGCAGACTAGCGGGAGGGAGTGAGCAGTACTTC.

This clonotype showed up just a few times. A much larger clone differs from this one at a single base, so this may be a read error. The rearrangement joins TRBV5-1 to TRBJ1-1; D is possibly TRBD1 (5 bases). CDR1 and CDR2 from the germline V gene are SGHRS and YFSETQ. The CDR3 sequence is 15 residues long. The CDR3, as DNA: TGCGCCAGCAGCATCTCCGGGACGGCGAACACTGAAGTTTTCTTT. Protein sequence: CASSISGTANTEVFF.

In regard to this clonotype: A read error may account for a junction end that differs from germline. The chain employs TRBV14 and TRBJ2-2, with D perhaps matching TRBD1 (6 bases). The germline CDR1 and CDR2 sequences are SGHDN and FVKESK. The CDR3 covers 15 residues. CDR3 amino acids: CVSMQTGLNTGDLFF. In DNA form, the CDR3 reads TGTGTCAGCATGCAAACAGGGTTGAACACCGGGGACCTGTTTTTT.

Details on this clonotype: This may come from a read error, since a much larger clone is one base off. The chain recombines TRBV10-2 with TRBJ1-5; no clear D gene. Germline V gives CDR1 WSHSY, CDR2 SAAADI. The CDR3 runs to 14 residues. The CDR3 nucleotides read TGCGCCAGCAGTGAGTCGGGTAGCTTGACTCCCCGGCATTTT. It yields the protein CASSESGSLTPRHF.

Comment on this clonotype: Lacking the conserved final phenylalanine or tryptophan, this CDR3 likely reflects a read error. The chain recombines TRBV11-2 with TRBJ1-6, with 10 bases lining up with TRBD1. Trimming removed 5 bases from V and 9 bases from J; junction bases left unmatched: 7. CDR3 length: 15 residues. Germline CDR1 is SGHAT and CDR2 is FQNNGV. The CDR3 DNA sequence: TGTGCCAGCAGCCCCGACAGGGGGCTAGGTTCACCCCTCCACCTT. This encodes CASSPDRGLGSPLHL.

As concerns this clonotype: One junction end disagrees with the germline gene, perhaps due to a read error. The V gene is TRBV12-3 or TRBV12-4, the J gene TRBJ2-7; D not certain. The CDR3 length is 13 residues. CDR3 in DNA: TGTGCCAGCAGTTTCGTCAACGCCTACGAGGAGTACTTC. This gives the protein CASSFVNAYEEYF.

Details on this clonotype: Since the CDR3 does not end with the conserved phenylalanine or tryptophan, this likely comes from a read error. The rearrangement uses TRBV6-5 and TRBJ2-2, with D unclear. The ends were cut back, 10 bases at V and 3 bases at J, with 15 bases in the middle. The V gene's germline CDR1 is MNHEY and CDR2 SVGAGI. This CDR3 region has 14 residues. In DNA, the CDR3 is TGTGCCACTCGACTTCCGGCTGACACCGGGGAGCTGTTTTCT. As protein: CATRLPADTGELFS.